The 32 T cell receptor beta chains in this list originate from one sample, sequenced in a study of blood T cell repertoires in COVID-19. The repertoire was sequenced with immunoSEQ multiplex PCR; TCRdb's copy has only in-frame clones and lacks some. This sample carries roughly 100,000 clones, 87% of them seen once, and the ten largest clones take about 9.9%. What was sequenced was peripheral blood. The source is a woman aged 25 to 39 with acute or convalescent COVID-19.

J is TRBJ2-7 and V is TRBV4-1, with D perhaps matching TRBD1 (6 bases). The CDR3 runs to 15 residues. Trimming left V 4 bases short and J 0 bases short, with 13 bases between. The germline V gene has CDR1 MGHRA and CDR2 YSYEKL. The CDR3 DNA is TGCGCCAGCAGCCCGACGGACAGCAGCTCCTACGAGCAGTACTTC. Encoded protein: CASSPTDSSSYEQYF.

The genes are TRBV5-6 and TRBJ1-1; D perhaps matches TRBD1 (5 bases). The CDR3 loop spans 16 amino acids. V gave up 6 bases and J gave up 0 bases, with 18 bases separating them. The germline CDR1 and CDR2 sequences are SGHDT and YYEEEE. The CDR3 DNA follows: TGTGCCAGCACGTCCGCGGGAGGGACCCTGAACACTGAAGCTTTCTTT. Its translation is CASTSAGGTLNTEAFF.

V usage is TRBV28 and J usage is TRBJ2-2; TRBD1 matches at 7 bases. The CDR3 consists of 14 residues. Trimming took 9 bases from V and 4 from J; bases not matched to a gene: 8. CDR1 and CDR2 (germline): MDHEN, SYDVKM. CDR3 in DNA: TGTGCCAGTGGACAGGTCTTCCTCACCGGGGAGCTGTTTTTT. Encoded protein: CASGQVFLTGELFF.

The CDR3 DNA reads as TGTGCCAGCAGCTCCGGGACAGGGGTCACAGATACGCAGTATTTT. Protein product: CASSSGTGVTDTQYF. V usage is TRBV3-1 (or the pseudogene TRBV3-2) and J usage is TRBJ2-3; TRBD1 agrees at 10 bases. The CDR3 covers 15 residues. From germline, CDR1 is LGHDT and CDR2 YNNKEL (reference sequence). V shed 5 bases and J 2 bases; nucleotides not matched to a gene: 4.

The V gene is TRBV27, the J gene TRBJ1-6; D ambiguous. Trimming left V 0 bases short and J 8 bases short, with 5 bases between. The CDR3 totals 13 residues. Germline CDR1 reads MNHEY; CDR2 reads SMNVEV (reference sequence). The CDR3 is CASSLSPDSPLHF. CDR3 bases: TGTGCCAGCAGTTTATCCCCGGATTCACCCCTCCACTTT.

The chain links TRBV27 to TRBJ1-2; no firm D call. The CDR3 is 13 amino acids. The germline V and J ends were trimmed by 4 bases and 3 bases, with 9 bases remaining between them. CDR1 and CDR2 (germline): MNHEY, SMNVEV (reference sequence). This chain's CDR3 is CASSWSRDYGYTF. CDR3 nucleotides: TGTGCCAGCAGTTGGAGCCGAGACTATGGCTACACCTTC.

This clone was counted between two and nine times. The rearrangement joins TRBV2 to TRBJ1-5; D gene unclear. From germline, CDR1 is SNHLY and CDR2 FYNNEI. The CDR3 extends over 11 amino acids. Trimming removed 11 bases at V and 2 bases at J, with 7 bases between. In DNA, the CDR3 is TGTGCCGCCGGAGGCAATCAGCCCCAGCATTTT. Its translation is CAAGGNQPQHF.

This clone appeared once. The J gene is TRBJ1-6, the V gene TRBV4-1; D might be TRBD1 (5 bases). Trimming took off 0 bases at V and 11 bases at J, with 11 bases between the two ends. Germline V gives CDR1 MGHRA, CDR2 YSYEKL. There are 14 residues in the CDR3. The CDR3: CASSQDADTPPLHF. The CDR3 nucleotides read TGCGCCAGCAGCCAAGACGCGGACACTCCACCCCTCCACTTT.

The chain links TRBV9 to TRBJ2-7; TRBD1 matches at 7 bases. The germline V gene encodes CDR1 SGDLS and CDR2 YYNGEE. With 4 bases clipped from V and 0 bases from J, the junction kept 4 bases outside the gene matches. The CDR3 contains 14 residues. The CDR3 loop is CASSPGTVSYEQYF. The CDR3 DNA reads as TGTGCCAGCAGCCCAGGGACAGTCTCCTACGAGCAGTACTTC. The whole variable domain, remainder taken from reference TRBV9 and TRBJ2-7, is DSGVTQTPKHLITATGQRVTLRCSPRSGDLSVYWYQQSLDQGLQFLIQYYNGEERAKGNILERFSAQQFPDLHSELNLSSLELGDSALYFCASSPGTVSYEQYFGPGTRLTVT.

The J gene is TRBJ2-3, the V gene TRBV9, with 9 bases that match TRBD1. This CDR3 region has 15 residues. Germline CDR1 SGDLS, CDR2 YYNGEE. J gave up 4 bases and V 4 bases, and 7 bases lay outside the gene matches. The CDR3 sequence: CASSTGTGLPDTQYF. The DNA of the CDR3 is TGTGCCAGCAGCACCGGGACAGGGTTACCAGATACGCAGTATTTT.

This chain joins TRBV5-1 and TRBJ2-7, with TRBD1 matching 8 bases. The CDR3 consists of 16 residues. The J segment lost 7 bases and the V segment lost 4 bases, leaving 16 bases of the junction unmatched. Germline CDR1 SGHRS, CDR2 YFSETQ. CDR3 bases: TGCGCCAGCAGCCCGGCCCCTCCGCAGGGGGCGAGAGAGCAGTACTTC. It translates to CASSPAPPQGAREQYF.

Only one count was recorded for this clone. The chain employs TRBV24-1 and TRBJ2-1, with 8 bases identical to TRBD1. Unmatched junction bases numbered 10, after V lost 1 base and J lost 15 bases. The length of the CDR3 is 14 residues. CDR1 is KGHDR, CDR2 SFDVKD, per germline. The CDR3 here is CATSDFMGDRGPFF. The CDR3 DNA is TGTGCCACCAGTGATTTTATGGGAGACAGGGGCCCGTTCTTC.

This chain links TRBV2 with TRBJ2-1; 10 nucleotides match TRBD2. Losses at the gene ends were 6 bases for V and 7 bases for J; bases not matched to a gene: 9. Germline V CDR1 and CDR2: SNHLY, FYNNEI. This CDR3 is 15 amino acids long. CDR3 bases: TGTGCCAGCAGCGCGAATAGCGGGGGGTCTAATGAGCAGTTCTTC. Amino acids: CASSANSGGSNEQFF.

The chain has TRBV7-6 and TRBJ1-5; D is uncertain. From germline, CDR1 is SGHVS and CDR2 FNYEAQ. V was clipped by 1 base and J by 7 bases, with 11 bases between them. This CDR3 region has 14 residues. CDR3 protein: CASSLGEARQPQHF. Here the CDR3 DNA reads TGTGCCAGCAGCTTAGGAGAGGCTCGACAGCCCCAGCATTTT.

V usage is TRBV5-1 and J usage is TRBJ2-3; D unresolved. CDR1 SGHRS and CDR2 YFSETQ come from the germline V gene. Trimming took off 3 bases at V and 0 bases at J, with 8 bases between the two ends. This CDR3 comprises 14 residues. The CDR3, as DNA: TGCGCCAGCAGCTCTGTAACTAGCACAGATACGCAGTATTTT. As protein: CASSSVTSTDTQYF.

V gene TRBV2 combines with J gene TRBJ1-2, with 10 bases fitting TRBD1. V was clipped by 6 bases and J by 3 bases; unmatched bases: 7. Germline CDR1 SNHLY, CDR2 FYNNEI. There are 15 residues in the CDR3. The CDR3: CASRDRGTSYYGYTF. In DNA form, the CDR3 reads TGTGCCAGCAGGGACAGGGGGACCTCCTACTATGGCTACACCTTC.

CDR3 region: CASSVSGGPQHF. The CDR3 DNA sequence: TGTGCCAGCAGCGTATCCGGCGGTCCCCAGCATTTT. The V gene is TRBV9, the J gene TRBJ1-5; D uncertain. Trimming removed 1 base from V and 10 bases from J, with 9 bases in between. The CDR3 runs to 12 residues. In germline, CDR1 is SGDLS, CDR2 YYNGEE.

The chain links TRBV30 to TRBJ2-4; TRBD2 is a possible D gene (5 bases). The CDR3 is 12 residues long. Germline V gene data show CDR1 as GTSNPN and CDR2 as SVGIG (reference sequence). V lost 3 bases, J lost 3 bases, and 6 bases lay in between. The chain's CDR3 is CAWSGLKNIQYF. The CDR3 DNA reads as TGTGCCTGGAGCGGACTCAAAAACATTCAGTACTTC.

J is TRBJ1-2 and V is TRBV10-1; D remains ambiguous. The length of the CDR3 is 13 residues. Germline V CDR1 and CDR2: WNHNN, SYGVQD (reference sequence). The V gene lost 0 bases and the J gene lost 8 bases, with 10 bases spanning the gap. The CDR3 sequence is CASSESGPSGYTF. The CDR3 DNA reads TGCGCCAGCAGTGAGTCGGGCCCCTCGGGCTACACCTTC.

This clone has a handful of counts. The V call is TRBV4-1, the J call TRBJ2-7; weak D call: TRBD1 (5 bases). V lost 1 base and J 0 bases, leaving 10 bases between the germline ends. This CDR3 is 15 amino acids long. The germline V gene encodes CDR1 MGHRA and CDR2 YSYEKL. The CDR3, as DNA: TGCGCCAGCAGCCAAGGAACAGGCTACTCCTACGAGCAGTACTTC. It encodes CASSQGTGYSYEQYF.

CDR3: CASSLDASGGVDEQYF. CDR3 DNA sequence: TGCGCCAGCAGCTTGGACGCTAGCGGGGGGGTCGACGAGCAGTACTTC. The chain is built from TRBV5-1 and TRBJ2-7; TRBD2 aligns across 12 bases. Trimming cost V 0 bases and J 5 bases; bases outside gene matches: 6. CDR3 length: 16 residues. Germline CDR1 SGHRS, CDR2 YFSETQ.

The chain carries TRBV9 and TRBJ2-7; 7 nucleotides agree with TRBD1. CDR1 and CDR2 (germline): SGDLS, YYNGEE. The CDR3 totals 15 residues. V lost 3 bases and J lost 2; bases outside the gene matches: 8. Written as DNA, the CDR3 is TGTGCCAGCAGCGAGACGGGGACAGATACCTACGAGCAGTACTTC. Its translation is CASSETGTDTYEQYF.

Written as DNA, the CDR3 is TGTGCCTGGAGTCCGGGACATAACTACGAGCAGTACTTC. It codes for CAWSPGHNYEQYF. The chain carries TRBV30 and TRBJ2-7; a possible D gene is TRBD1 (6 bases). The V end was cut by 2 bases, the J end by 3 bases, with 11 bases between. CDR1 GTSNPN and CDR2 SVGIG come from the germline V gene (reference sequence). This CDR3 contains 13 residues. The full variable domain, with the rest looked up from reference TRBV30 and TRBJ2-7, is SQTIHQWPATLVQPVGSPLSLECTVEGTSNPNLYWYRQAAGRGLQLLFYSVGIGQISSEVPQNLSASRPQDRQFILSSKKLLLSDSGFYLCAWSPGHNYEQYFGPGTRLTVT.

The chain joins TRBV10-3 to TRBJ2-7, with a weak D call TRBD2 (7 bases). V lost 2 bases to trimming and J lost 2 bases, with 16 bases between them. Germline loops: CDR1 ENHRY, CDR2 SYGVKD. The CDR3 is made up of 16 amino acids. CDR3 residues: CAISENKGGGAYEQYF. CDR3 coding DNA: TGTGCCATCAGTGAGAATAAGGGCGGGGGCGCCTACGAGCAGTACTTC.

J is TRBJ2-1 and V is TRBV7-9; D not resolved. V was clipped by 6 bases and J by 2 bases, with 20 bases between them. CDR1 and CDR2 from the germline V gene are SEHNR and FQNEAQ (reference sequence). This CDR3 has 17 residues. CDR3: CASRPNGANVTYNEQFF. The DNA for the CDR3 is TGTGCCAGCAGACCAAACGGAGCCAATGTGACCTACAATGAGCAGTTCTTC.

This sequence joins TRBV9 and TRBJ2-7; D perhaps matches TRBD2 (6 bases). V lost 2 bases to trimming and J lost 4 bases, with 10 bases between them. Germline CDR1 and CDR2: SGDLS and YYNGEE. The CDR3 runs 13 residues. The CDR3 DNA reads TGTGCCAGCAGCGTCGGGACTTCATACGAGCAGTACTTC. This gives the protein CASSVGTSYEQYF.

The CDR3 nucleotides are TGTGCCAGCAGCTTAAGGACAGGGGGGAGTTCACCCCTCCACTTT. Amino acids: CASSLRTGGSSPLHF. The chain couples TRBV7-9 to TRBJ1-6; 10 bases agree with TRBD1. The CDR3 sequence is 15 residues long. Germline CDR1 and CDR2: SEHNR and FQNEAQ (reference sequence). V lost 2 bases, J lost 9 bases, and 4 bases stayed unmatched.

The J gene is TRBJ2-4, the V gene TRBV4-1; D may be TRBD2 (5 bases). The CDR3 is 15 amino acids. V was pared by 1 base and J by 0 bases, with 7 bases between. Germline values: CDR1 MGHRA, CDR2 YSYEKL. The CDR3 DNA sequence: TGCGCCAGCAGCCAAGGAGGGATAGCCAAAAACATTCAGTACTTC. Translating gives CASSQGGIAKNIQYF.

V and J are TRBV28 and TRBJ2-7; possibly TRBD2 for D (6 bases). Trimming took off 3 bases at V and 0 bases at J, with 15 bases between the two ends. The V gene's germline CDR1 is MDHEN and CDR2 SYDVKM. The CDR3 has 16 residues. The CDR3 sequence: CASSFPAGPGSYEQYF. In DNA form, the CDR3 reads TGTGCCAGCAGTTTCCCCGCGGGACCCGGCTCCTACGAGCAGTACTTC.

This clone has a handful of counts. The V and J genes are TRBV12-5 and TRBJ1-1, with D maybe TRBD1 (6 bases). V dropped 2 bases and J dropped 4 bases, with 11 bases sitting between them. The CDR3 loop spans 14 amino acids. The germline CDR1 and CDR2 sequences are LGHNT and FRNRAP. The CDR3 here is CASGLTLRGTEAFF. The CDR3 DNA reads as TGTGCTAGTGGTTTGACGCTCAGGGGCACTGAAGCTTTCTTT.

This CDR3 is CASSLVAGGPADTQYF. In DNA form, the CDR3 reads TGTGCCAGCAGCCTCGTAGCGGGGGGGCCCGCAGATACGCAGTATTTT. The gene calls are TRBV7-8 and TRBJ2-3, with TRBD2 matching 11 bases. Germline values: CDR1 SGHVS, CDR2 FQNEAQ. V was clipped by 5 bases and J by 4 bases; unmatched bases: 8. This CDR3 spans 16 amino acids.

The genes are TRBV5-1 and TRBJ2-3; 10 nucleotides line up with TRBD2. Unmatched junction bases numbered 2, after V lost 6 bases and J lost 1 base. Germline CDR1 and CDR2: SGHRS and YFSETQ. CDR3 size: 14 residues. CDR3 sequence (DNA): TGCGCCAGCACCCTAGCGGGGGGCACAGATACGCAGTATTTT. Translated, it gives CASTLAGGTDTQYF.